This T cell receptor (beta chain) was identified in a study of shared clonotypes between healthy human individuals. Study background: There were three CD4 naive, three CD4 memory, two CD8 naive and one CD8 memory plates per donor.

Points from the study as a whole: The naive CD4 repertoires of four donors were compared, and around 5.1% of clonotypes were shared. Generation probabilities were higher for clonotypes shared across all four sorted-subset donors than for unshared ones. Memory subsets had estimated richness that was generally smaller than that of naive subsets.

Sequenced by immunoSEQ multiplex PCR; TCRdb stores in-frame clones only, minus some. The repertoire holds roughly 2 million clones, about 95% seen once, with about 1.1% in the top ten. Trimming stripped 5 bases from V and 2 bases from J, with 14 bases between. This CDR3 has 15 residues. Germline loops: CDR1 MNHEY, CDR2 SVGAGI. Turning to this clone: What it binds is unknown.

As defined, naive CD8 cells were CD45RO-negative and positively selected for CCR7, with terminally differentiated effector memory CD45RA+ cells excluded. The TCR was taken from a man younger than 35 in good health. The sequencing input was naive CD8+ T cells sorted from blood. The rearrangement uses TRBV6-5 and TRBJ2-3; D may be TRBD2 (7 bases). The CDR3 is CASSGGAFTTDTQYF. The CDR3 DNA is TGTGCCAGCAGTGGGGGGGCATTTACCACAGATACGCAGTATTTT.